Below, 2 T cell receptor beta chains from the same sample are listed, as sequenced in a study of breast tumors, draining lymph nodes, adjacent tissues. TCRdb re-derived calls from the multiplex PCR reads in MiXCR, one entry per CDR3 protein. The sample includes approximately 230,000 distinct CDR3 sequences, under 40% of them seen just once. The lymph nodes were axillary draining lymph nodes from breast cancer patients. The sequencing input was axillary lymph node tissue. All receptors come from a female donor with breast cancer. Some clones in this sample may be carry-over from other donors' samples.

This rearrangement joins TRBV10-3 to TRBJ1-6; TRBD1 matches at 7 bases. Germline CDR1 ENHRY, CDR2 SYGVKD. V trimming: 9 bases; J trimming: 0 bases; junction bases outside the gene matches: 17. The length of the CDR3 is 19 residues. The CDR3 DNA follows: TGTGCCATTTCTGGACAGGTGATGACTGATAGCTCCTATAATTCACCCCTCCACTTT. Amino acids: CAISGQVMTDSSYNSPLHF.

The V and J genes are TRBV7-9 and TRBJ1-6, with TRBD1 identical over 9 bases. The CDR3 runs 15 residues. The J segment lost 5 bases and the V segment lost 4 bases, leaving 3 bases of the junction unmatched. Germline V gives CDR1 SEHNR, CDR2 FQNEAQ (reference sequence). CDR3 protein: CASSSGTGNNSPLHF. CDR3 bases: TGTGCCAGCAGCTCTGGGACAGGGAATAATTCACCCCTCCACTTT.